These 15 T cell receptor beta chains originate from one sample sequenced in a study of beta chain features in type 1 diabetes. The study, taken as a whole, reports: The study found moderately but significantly shorter TCRB CDR3s in all four CD4+ subsets of Type 1 diabetes patients.

Since all of the isolated RNA was reverse transcribed, expressed TCRB transcripts were what got sequenced. TCRdb keeps only in-frame clones here, not all; method: immunoSEQ multiplex PCR. The sample has some 23,000 clones, more than 65% seen once. No antigen is known for these receptors. Source material: stem cell memory CD4+ T cells from blood. These receptors were collected from a woman aged 40 to 50 with type 1 diabetes.

This clone has a single count. This chain connects TRBV28 to TRBJ2-7; a weak D match, TRBD1 (5 bases). V was trimmed by 4 bases and J by 4 bases, leaving 17 bases between them. The CDR3 totals 15 residues. CDR1 is MDHEN, CDR2 SYDVKM, per germline. CDR3 nucleotides: TGTGCCAGCAGTTCCCTCCAGGGAAACAAATACGAGCAGTACTTC. As protein: CASSSLQGNKYEQYF.

This clone was seen a single time. V is TRBV7-2 and J is TRBJ2-1; 9 nucleotides match TRBD1. This CDR3 region has 15 residues. V trimming: 1 base; J trimming: 6 bases; junction bases outside the gene matches: 4. Per germline, CDR1 SGHTA and CDR2 FQGNSA. As DNA, the CDR3 is TGTGCCAGCAGCTTAGGTGGACAGGGGAGCAATGAGCAGTTCTTC. Its protein is CASSLGGQGSNEQFF.

This clone was observed once. V gene TRBV5-6 combines with J gene TRBJ1-4; 7 nucleotides line up with TRBD1. With 3 bases clipped from V and 5 bases from J, the junction kept 13 bases outside the gene matches. Germline CDR1 reads SGHDT; CDR2 reads YYEEEE. The CDR3 covers 17 residues. The CDR3 coding sequence is TGTGCCAGCAGCTCAGCTACCGGACAGGCTTTGAATGAAAAACTGTTTTTT. It encodes CASSSATGQALNEKLFF.

The chain joins TRBV11-2 to TRBJ2-3; 8 bases agree with TRBD2. There are 17 residues in the CDR3. Germline V gene sequence: CDR1 SGHAT, CDR2 FQNNGV. After removal of 3 bases from V and 5 bases from J, the junction contained 13 bases not matched to a gene. CDR3 nucleotide sequence: TGTGCCAGCAGCTTCCGCACGCGGGGGGTCCGGGGAGATACGCAGTATTTT. Its protein product is CASSFRTRGVRGDTQYF.

The chain links TRBV7-2 to TRBJ1-1; no clear D. CDR3 length equals 14 residues. Trimming left V 4 bases short and J 0 bases short, with 9 bases between. Germline CDR1 SGHTA, CDR2 FQGNSA. CDR3 protein: CASSSRDMNTEAFF. For the CDR3, the DNA is TGTGCCAGCAGCTCCCGGGATATGAACACTGAAGCTTTCTTT.

This clone showed up just a few times. J is TRBJ1-4 and V is TRBV7-9; D ambiguous. Trimming stripped 5 bases from V and 7 bases from J, with 8 bases between. Germline loops: CDR1 SEHNR, CDR2 FQNEAQ (reference sequence). This CDR3 comprises 12 residues. This CDR3 is CASSPPSEKLFF. The CDR3 bases are TGTGCCAGCAGCCCCCCGAGTGAAAAACTGTTTTTT.

The chain is built from TRBV28 and TRBJ1-2; 7 nucleotides line up with TRBD1. The CDR3 has 15 amino acids. J gave up 5 bases and V 3 bases, and 9 bases lay outside the gene matches. Germline loops: CDR1 MDHEN, CDR2 SYDVKM. The CDR3: CASSFLRQGEYGYTF. The CDR3 DNA reads as TGTGCCAGCAGTTTCTTAAGACAGGGAGAATATGGCTACACCTTC.

The gene calls are TRBV4-2 and TRBJ1-1, with D tentatively TRBD1 (5 bases). The germline V and J ends were trimmed by 1 base and 9 bases, with 15 bases remaining between them. The V gene's germline CDR1 is LGHNA and CDR2 YNFKEQ. The CDR3 runs to 14 residues. CDR3: CASSQVGDAGKAFF. The CDR3 DNA reads TGTGCCAGCAGCCAAGTCGGGGACGCGGGAAAAGCTTTCTTT.

This sequence joins TRBV7-2 and TRBJ1-2; D is undetermined. V was trimmed by 5 bases and J by 2 bases, leaving 12 bases between them. Germline CDR1 is SGHTA and CDR2 is FQGNSA. CDR3 size: 14 residues. CDR3 region: CASSHGQSNYGYTF. The CDR3, as DNA: TGTGCCAGCAGCCATGGGCAGTCCAACTATGGCTACACCTTC.

The V gene is TRBV7-2, the J gene TRBJ1-1, with D uncertain. The germline V and J ends were trimmed by 5 bases and 3 bases, with 13 bases remaining between them. CDR3 length: 14 amino acids. Germline assignment: CDR1 SGHTA and CDR2 FQGNSA. The DNA of the CDR3 is TGTGCCAGCAGCCGATCAACCGGGGACACTGAAGCTTTCTTT. It encodes CASSRSTGDTEAFF.

This rearrangement joins TRBV4-3 to TRBJ1-5, with D unresolved. V was shortened by 1 base and J by 2 bases, with 9 bases between the two germline ends. The CDR3 is 15 amino acids. The germline V gene has CDR1 LGHNA and CDR2 YSLEER. The CDR3 sequence is CASSQGRQGNQPQHF. The CDR3 bases are TGCGCCAGCAGCCAAGGCCGTCAGGGCAATCAGCCCCAGCATTTT.

The V and J genes are TRBV6-1 and TRBJ2-3; D remains ambiguous. The CDR3 sequence is 12 residues long. Germline loops: CDR1 MNHNS, CDR2 SASEGT. V was trimmed by 4 bases and J by 8 bases, leaving 10 bases between them. This CDR3 is CASSGPHLTQYF. CDR3 DNA sequence: TGTGCCAGCAGTGGGCCCCACCTTACGCAGTATTTT.

This clone was seen a handful of times. V usage is TRBV18 and J usage is TRBJ1-6, with a weak D call TRBD1 (5 bases). CDR3 size: 16 residues. Per the germline V gene, CDR1 is KGHSH and CDR2 is LQKENI. Trimming left V 2 bases short and J 7 bases short, with 15 bases between. As DNA, the CDR3 is TGTGCCAGCTCACCAATGCGGGGCTATCAAAATTCACCCCTCCACTTT. This encodes CASSPMRGYQNSPLHF. Using reference TRBV18 and TRBJ1-6 for the parts outside the CDR3, the full variable domain is NAGVMQNPRHLVRRRGQEARLRCSPMKGHSHVYWYRQLPEEGLKFMVYLQKENIIDESGMPKERFSAEFPKEGPSILRIQQVVRGDSAAYFCASSPMRGYQNSPLHFGNGTRLTVT.

The V call is TRBV9, the J call TRBJ2-3; D may be TRBD1 (5 bases). The CDR3 spans 14 residues. V was trimmed by 1 base and J by 5 bases, leaving 11 bases between them. Germline assignment: CDR1 SGDLS and CDR2 YYNGEE. DNA for the CDR3: TGTGCCAGCAGCGTACTCCAGGGAATAGATACGCAGTATTTT. It yields the protein CASSVLQGIDTQYF.

Only a few counts were recorded for this clone. Written as DNA, the CDR3 is TGTGCCAGCAGTCCGACACTTGGAAATGGCTACACCTTC. Protein product: CASSPTLGNGYTF. V and J are TRBV6-6 and TRBJ1-2; D remains ambiguous. Looked up from germline, CDR1 is MNHNY and CDR2 is SVGAGI (reference sequence). The CDR3 is made up of 13 amino acids. Trimming stripped 5 bases from V and 6 bases from J, with 13 bases between.